This T cell receptor beta chain derives from a study of neurological immune-mediated disorders. Time point defined: longitudinal time-point 1 (baseline). Unsorted libraries came from 2 million PBMCs stored at -80 °C. TCRdb processed the 5' RACE reads anew with MiXCR; each CDR3 protein has one entry. The repertoire consists of about 49,000 distinct CDR3 sequences, with approximately 11% occurring once and the leading ten covering about 1.6%. The sample holds many counts of this clonotype. This TCR derives from a woman aged 40 to 55 in good health. Source material: PBMCs.

This CDR3 is CASKMKFGAPQPQHF. CDR3 sequence (DNA): TGTGCCAGCAAGATGAAATTCGGGGCTCCTCAGCCCCAGCATTTT. The chain carries TRBV2 and TRBJ1-5; tentative D call: TRBD1 (5 bases). V was trimmed by 7 bases and J by 6 bases, leaving 19 bases between them. In germline, CDR1 is SNHLY, CDR2 FYNNEI. This CDR3 is 15 amino acids long.